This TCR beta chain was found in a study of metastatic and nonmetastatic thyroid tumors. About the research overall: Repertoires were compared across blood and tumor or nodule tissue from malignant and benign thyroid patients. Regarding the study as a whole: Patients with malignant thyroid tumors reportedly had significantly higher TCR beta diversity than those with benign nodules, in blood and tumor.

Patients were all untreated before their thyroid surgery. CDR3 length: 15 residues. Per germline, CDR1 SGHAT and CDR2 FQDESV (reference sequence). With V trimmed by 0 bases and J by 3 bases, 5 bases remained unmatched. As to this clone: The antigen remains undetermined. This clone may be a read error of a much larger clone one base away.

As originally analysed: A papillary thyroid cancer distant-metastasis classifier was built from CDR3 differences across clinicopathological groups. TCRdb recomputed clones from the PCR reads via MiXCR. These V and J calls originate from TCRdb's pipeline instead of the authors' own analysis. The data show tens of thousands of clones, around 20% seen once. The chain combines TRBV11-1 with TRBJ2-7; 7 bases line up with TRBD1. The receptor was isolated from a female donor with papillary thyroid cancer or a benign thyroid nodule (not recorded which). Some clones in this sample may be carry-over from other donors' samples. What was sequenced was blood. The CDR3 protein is CASSLAQTGLYEQYF. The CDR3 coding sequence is TGTGCCAGCAGCTTAGCTCAGACAGGGCTCTACGAGCAGTACTTC. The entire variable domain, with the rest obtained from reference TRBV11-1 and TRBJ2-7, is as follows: EAEVAQSPRYKITEKSQAVAFWCDPISGHATLYWYRQILGQGPELLVQFQDESVVDDSQLPKDRFSAERLKGVDSTLKIQPAELGDSAMYLCASSLAQTGLYEQYFGPGTRLTVT.